The clone carrying this T cell receptor (beta chain) was detected only a few times. The data are from a study of early T cells in non-severe SARS-CoV-2 infection. Via MiXCR, TCRdb re-called the 5' RACE reads, giving one row per CDR3 protein. The data contain about 39,000 distinct CDR3 sequences, roughly 4.3% of them seen just once; the ten biggest clones take up about 5%. This CDR3 region has 15 residues. CDR1 and CDR2 (germline): SGHRS, YFSETQ. With V trimmed by 0 bases and J by 6 bases, 8 bases remained unmatched. The rearrangement joins TRBV5-1 to TRBJ2-7; 8 nucleotides agree with TRBD2. Sequencing used whole blood. The origin of this receptor is an adult who was a healthcare worker with PCR-confirmed SARS-CoV-2 infection or an uninfected control (not recorded which). CDR3 protein: CASSLAGTSPFEQYF. Here the CDR3 DNA reads TGCGCCAGCAGCTTGGCCGGGACTAGTCCGTTCGAGCAGTACTTC.